These 13 T cell receptor beta chains came from one sample sequenced in a study of OX40 agonist ivuxolimab in advanced cancers. Measured with immunoSEQ multiplex PCR; TCRdb has only the in-frame clones, and not every one. The sample consists of some 98,000 clones, roughly 90% of them appearing once. The sequencing used CD4+ or CD8+ T cells sorted from blood, collected in a trial of the OX40 agonist ivuxolimab. The receptors shown here come from an adult with an advanced solid tumor such as melanoma, head and neck, liver or kidney cancer.

V gene TRBV10-3 combines with J gene TRBJ2-5; 8 bases fit TRBD2. The CDR3 runs to 14 residues. The trim removed 6 bases at V and 5 bases at J, leaving 8 bases unmatched. In germline, CDR1 is ENHRY, CDR2 SYGVKD. CDR3 coding DNA: TGTGCCATCAGGGGAGCGGGAGCAAGCGAGACCCAGTACTTC. Protein: CAIRGAGASETQYF.

This chain uses TRBV5-1 with TRBJ2-5; 10 positions match TRBD1. The V gene end was trimmed by 1 base and the J gene end by 5 bases; junction bases not matched to a gene: 11. Germline loops: CDR1 SGHRS, CDR2 YFSETQ. The CDR3 is 17 amino acids. The CDR3 protein is CASSLLPTGTGVETQYF. CDR3 in DNA: TGCGCCAGCAGCTTGCTCCCGACCGGGACAGGGGTGGAGACCCAGTACTTC.

Only one count was recorded for this clone. This chain connects TRBV7-2 to TRBJ1-1; TRBD1 matches at 7 bases. The V segment lost 4 bases and the J segment 0 bases; nucleotides outside the gene matches: 5. CDR1 is SGHTA and CDR2 is FQGNSA in the germline V gene. The CDR3 length is 15 residues. Here the CDR3 DNA reads TGTGCCAGCAGCTCCCAGGGACAGTTGAACACTGAAGCTTTCTTT. It yields the protein CASSSQGQLNTEAFF.

The rearrangement joins TRBV28 to TRBJ2-4, with D perhaps matching TRBD2 (5 bases). Germline CDR1 and CDR2: MDHEN and SYDVKM. The ends were cut back, 8 bases at V and 0 bases at J, with 11 bases in the middle. CDR3 length equals 14 residues. The CDR3 sequence is CASRGPPAKNIQYF. For the CDR3, the DNA is TGTGCCAGCCGCGGGCCTCCAGCCAAAAACATTCAGTACTTC.

The gene calls are TRBV9 and TRBJ2-1, with D possibly TRBD1 on 5 matching bases. The CDR3 consists of 14 residues. CDR1 is SGDLS, CDR2 YYNGEE, per germline. Trimming took off 6 bases at V and 4 bases at J, with 14 bases between the two ends. CDR3 region: CASNQDSAYNEQFF. The CDR3 bases are TGTGCCAGCAACCAAGACAGCGCTTACAATGAGCAGTTCTTC.

CDR3 loop: CASSSQQGSYEQYF. CDR3 sequence (DNA): TGTGCCAGCAGCTCCCAACAGGGGTCCTACGAGCAGTACTTC. The rearrangement joins TRBV6-1 to TRBJ2-7, with TRBD1 matching over 7 bases. Germline CDR1 reads MNHNS; CDR2 reads SASEGT. CDR3 length: 14 amino acids. The ends lost 6 bases at V and 1 base at J; junction bases unmatched: 6.

Details on this clone: One end of the junction fails to match germline, which may point to a read error. The rearrangement links TRBV5-8 to TRBJ2-7; 10 positions match TRBD1. Germline lookup yields CDR1 SGHTS and CDR2 YDEGEE. This CDR3 region has 14 residues. CDR3 sequence reads: CVSSSDRGRNEQYF. In DNA, the CDR3 is TGTGTCAGCAGCTCGGACAGGGGGAGGAACGAGCAGTACTTC.

V and J are TRBV25-1 and TRBJ2-7; D possibly corresponds to TRBD1 (6 bases). The CDR3 extends over 15 amino acids. CDR1 is MGHDK, CDR2 SYGVNS, per germline. The V end was cut by 3 bases, the J end by 0 bases, with 12 bases between. CDR3 residues: CASSDWQGSSYEQYF. CDR3 DNA sequence: TGTGCCAGCAGTGATTGGCAGGGGAGCTCCTACGAGCAGTACTTC.

The chain carries TRBV7-2 and TRBJ1-1, with D possibly TRBD1 on 5 matching bases. This CDR3 has 14 residues. Looked up from germline, CDR1 is SGHTA and CDR2 is FQGNSA. Trimming left V 3 bases short and J 1 base short, with 9 bases between. The chain's CDR3 is CASSLTDRNTEAFF. Written as DNA, the CDR3 is TGTGCCAGCAGCTTGACAGACCGGAACACTGAAGCTTTCTTT.

V usage is TRBV5-1 and J usage is TRBJ2-1; 13 positions match TRBD2. Germline CDR1 is SGHRS and CDR2 is YFSETQ. This CDR3 is built from 16 residues. V trimming: 2 bases; J trimming: 8 bases; junction bases outside the gene matches: 7. DNA of the CDR3: TGCGCCAGCAGCTTTTCCACTAGCGGGAGGGTAGATGAGCAGTTCTTC. This gives the protein CASSFSTSGRVDEQFF. Looking up the rest from reference TRBV5-1 and TRBJ2-1 gives the full variable domain: KAGVTQTPRYLIKTRGQQVTLSCSPISGHRSVSWYQQTPGQGLQFLFEYFSETQRNKGNFPGRFSGRQFSNSRSEMNVSTLELGDSALYLCASSFSTSGRVDEQFFGPGTRLTVL.

The gene calls are TRBV18 and TRBJ1-5; D unclear. The ends were cut back, 6 bases at V and 4 bases at J, with 13 bases in the middle. Germline CDR1 and CDR2: KGHSH and LQKENI. This CDR3 region has 14 residues. CDR3 in amino acids: CASSLGLDNQPQHF. The DNA of the CDR3 is TGTGCCAGCTCTCTTGGACTGGATAATCAGCCCCAGCATTTT. The whole variable domain, filled in from reference TRBV18 and TRBJ1-5, reads NAGVMQNPRHLVRRRGQEARLRCSPMKGHSHVYWYRQLPEEGLKFMVYLQKENIIDESGMPKERFSAEFPKEGPSILRIQQVVRGDSAAYFCASSLGLDNQPQHFGDGTRLSIL.

The chain couples TRBV5-1 to TRBJ1-5, with D perhaps TRBD1 (5 bases). The V gene lost 0 bases and the J gene lost 2 bases, with 9 bases spanning the gap. The CDR3 has 15 residues. Germline V lookup: CDR1 SGHRS, CDR2 YFSETQ. CDR3 DNA: TGCGCCAGCAGCTTGGCGGGGCCGGGCAATCAGCCCCAGCATTTT. It specifies CASSLAGPGNQPQHF.

V and J are TRBV29-1 and TRBJ2-1, with TRBD2 matching over 11 bases. V lost 5 bases and J lost 7; bases outside the gene matches: 7. CDR1 is SQVTM, CDR2 ANQGSEA, per germline. This CDR3 has 14 amino acids. CDR3 protein: CSVSLAGGGNEQFF. The DNA for the CDR3 is TGCAGCGTTTCTTTAGCGGGAGGGGGTAATGAGCAGTTCTTC.